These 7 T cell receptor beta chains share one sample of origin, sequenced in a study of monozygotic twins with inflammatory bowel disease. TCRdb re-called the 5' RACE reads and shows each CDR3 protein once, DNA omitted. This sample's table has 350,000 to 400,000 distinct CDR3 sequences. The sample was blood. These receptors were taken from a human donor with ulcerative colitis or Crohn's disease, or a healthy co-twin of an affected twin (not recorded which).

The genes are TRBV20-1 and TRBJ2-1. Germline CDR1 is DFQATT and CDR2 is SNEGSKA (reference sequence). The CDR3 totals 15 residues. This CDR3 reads CSAHDSRISYNEQFF.

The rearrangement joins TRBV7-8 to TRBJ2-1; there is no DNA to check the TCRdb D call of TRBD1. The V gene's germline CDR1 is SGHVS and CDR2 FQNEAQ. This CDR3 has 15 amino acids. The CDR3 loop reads CASSRTGTAYNEQFF.

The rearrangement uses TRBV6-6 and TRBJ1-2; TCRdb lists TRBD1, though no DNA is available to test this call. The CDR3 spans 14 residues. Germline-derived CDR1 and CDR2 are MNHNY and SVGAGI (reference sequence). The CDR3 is CASSHLGVNYGYTF.

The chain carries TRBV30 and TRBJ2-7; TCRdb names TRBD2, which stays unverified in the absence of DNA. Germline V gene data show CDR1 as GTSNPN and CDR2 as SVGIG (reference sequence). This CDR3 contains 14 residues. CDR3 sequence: CAWSDGRQDYEQYF.

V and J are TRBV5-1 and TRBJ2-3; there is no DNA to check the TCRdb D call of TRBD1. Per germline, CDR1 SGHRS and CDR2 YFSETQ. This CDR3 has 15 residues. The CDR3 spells CASRVGGPNTDTQYF.

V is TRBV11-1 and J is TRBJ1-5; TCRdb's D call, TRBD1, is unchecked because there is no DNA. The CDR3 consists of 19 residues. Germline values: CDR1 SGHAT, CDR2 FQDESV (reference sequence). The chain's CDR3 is CASSLFLQGAFGSNQPQHF. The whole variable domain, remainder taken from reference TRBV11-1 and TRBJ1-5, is EAEVAQSPRYKITEKSQAVAFWCDPISGHATLYWYRQILGQGPELLVQFQDESVVDDSQLPKDRFSAERLKGVDSTLKIQPAELGDSAMYLCASSLFLQGAFGSNQPQHFGDGTRLSIL.

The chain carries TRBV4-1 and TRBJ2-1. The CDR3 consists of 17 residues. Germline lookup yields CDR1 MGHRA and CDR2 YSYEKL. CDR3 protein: CASSQPLDRSSYNEQFF.